This TCR beta chain was retrieved from a study of shared clonotypes between healthy human individuals. The CDR3 extends over 16 amino acids. Germline loops: CDR1 WSHSY, CDR2 SAAADI. The V end lost 7 bases, the J end lost 4 bases, and 20 bases lay between the germline ends. Produced via immunoSEQ multiplex PCR; TCRdb's table is partial and in-frame only. In the table there are around 2.1 million clones, approximately 95% of which are singletons. The TCR originated in a man in his late teens or twenties in good health. The genes are TRBV10-2 and TRBJ2-1, with a tentative D call TRBD2 (7 bases). The sample was naive CD4+ T cells sorted from blood. Subset described: CD45RA+ positively selected. DNA for the CDR3: TGCGCCAGCAAGGGGGGGCTAGCGGTTAGTTACAATGAGCAGTTCTTC. Encoded protein: CASKGGLAVSYNEQFF.